These 14 T cell receptor beta chains came from one sample sequenced in a study of CD8+ T cells in alopecia areata listed by TCRdb under 2018. To prepare the library, the immunoSEQ multiplex PCR assay was applied. RNA was extracted from all samples and reverse transcribed into cDNA as template for TCR sequencing. TCRdb mirrors the immuneACCESS table, restricted to in-frame sequences. Some clones are absent from its copies; in checked studies, under half trace to an unresolved V gene, and the reason for the others is unknown. The sample data list roughly 200,000 clones, and 50% to 60% of these were observed just once. Around 3.2% of the sample belongs to the ten largest clones. According to the study, the label for this sample's time point signals: around 28 days on oral tofacitinib. The treatment or condition label of this sample denotes: oral pan-JAK inhibitor, 5-10 mg twice daily. This material consisted of CD4+ T cells sorted from blood, taken at week 4, from a patient treated with tofacitinib. The receptors here all came from a human donor with alopecia areata.

The chain uses TRBV5-6 and TRBJ1-2, with 9 bases matching TRBD1. Germline loops: CDR1 SGHDT, CDR2 YYEEEE. The CDR3 has 15 residues. With V trimmed by 1 base and J by 6 bases, 7 bases remained unmatched. CDR3 bases: TGTGCCAGCAGCTTGTCGGGGACAGGGAGCCATGGCTACACCTTC. Translating it yields CASSLSGTGSHGYTF.

The chain combines TRBV5-6 with TRBJ2-7; 9 bases align to TRBD1. The V gene's germline CDR1 is SGHDT and CDR2 YYEEEE. V lost 2 bases and J lost 2; bases outside the gene matches: 8. The CDR3 is 16 residues long. CDR3 coding DNA: TGTGCCAGCAGCTTCCGGGACAGGGTCCTTGCCTACGAGCAGTACTTC. Protein sequence: CASSFRDRVLAYEQYF. The variable domain in full, with the rest retrieved from reference TRBV5-6 and TRBJ2-7, is DAGVTQSPTHLIKTRGQQVTLRCSPKSGHDTVSWYQQALGQGPQFIFQYYEEEERQRGNFPDRFSGHQFPNYSSELNVNALLLGDSALYLCASSFRDRVLAYEQYFGPGTRLTVT.

The rearrangement links TRBV5-4 to TRBJ2-1; D is perhaps TRBD2 (6 bases). This CDR3 region has 13 residues. The germline CDR1 and CDR2 sequences are SGHNT and YYREEE (reference sequence). The ends were cut back, 2 bases at V and 9 bases at J, with 12 bases in the middle. This chain's CDR3 is CASSFPRGGEQFF. The CDR3 nucleotides read TGTGCCAGCAGCTTCCCGCGGGGAGGTGAGCAGTTCTTC.

This chain links TRBV29-1 with TRBJ2-7; 7 bases agree with TRBD2. Germline lookup yields CDR1 SQVTM and CDR2 ANQGSEA. CDR3 size: 19 residues. With 4 bases clipped from V and 2 bases from J, the junction kept 23 bases outside the gene matches. This chain's CDR3 is CSVVEFVFGRPGTTYEQYF. CDR3 nucleotide sequence: TGCAGCGTTGTTGAATTCGTTTTTGGCCGTCCCGGGACTACCTACGAGCAGTACTTC.

The genes are TRBV5-1 and TRBJ1-2, with D unclear. V was clipped by 3 bases and J by 2 bases, with 5 bases between them. CDR1 and CDR2 from the germline V gene are SGHRS and YFSETQ. This CDR3 is 12 amino acids long. The CDR3 bases are TGCGCCAGCAGCTCGATGAACTATGGCTACACCTTC. Translated, it gives CASSSMNYGYTF.

J is TRBJ2-7 and V is TRBV7-2; 11 bases match TRBD2. This CDR3 has 14 amino acids. With 3 bases clipped from V and 7 bases from J, the junction kept 5 bases outside the gene matches. Germline assignment: CDR1 SGHTA and CDR2 FQGNSA. This chain's CDR3 is CASSFSGGAKEQYF. CDR3 nucleotides: TGTGCCAGCAGCTTTAGCGGGGGGGCGAAGGAGCAGTACTTC.

In its sample, this clone was seen a few times. This chain connects TRBV7-2 to TRBJ2-5, with TRBD2 matching 11 bases. The germline V gene encodes CDR1 SGHTA and CDR2 FQGNSA. V gave up 3 bases and J gave up 5 bases; unmatched junction bases: 8. The CDR3 has 16 amino acids. CDR3 region: CASSFLSGGAQETQYF. The CDR3, as DNA: TGTGCCAGCAGCTTCCTTAGCGGGGGGGCACAGGAGACCCAGTACTTC.

The genes are TRBV2 and TRBJ1-5, with 11 positions matching TRBD1. This CDR3 region has 15 residues. V was clipped by 8 bases and J by 6 bases; unmatched bases: 9. Germline V gene data show CDR1 as SNHLY and CDR2 as FYNNEI. The CDR3 sequence is CASQSRDRGAQPQHF. Written as DNA, the CDR3 is TGTGCCAGCCAATCCCGGGACAGGGGGGCTCAGCCCCAGCATTTT.

The V and J genes are TRBV2 and TRBJ1-4, with 9 positions matching TRBD1. The junction had 6 bases not matched to a gene; V was cut back by 5 bases and J by 8 bases. CDR1 and CDR2 from the germline V gene are SNHLY and FYNNEI. The CDR3 length is 14 residues. The CDR3 bases are TGTGCCAGCAGTTTCGGGACAGGGAAAGAAAAACTGTTTTTT. This translates into CASSFGTGKEKLFF.

This clone was seen only once. The chain joins TRBV29-1 to TRBJ1-2; D might be TRBD1 (5 bases). V lost 8 bases, J lost 0 bases, and 10 bases lay in between. Germline CDR1 is SQVTM and CDR2 is ANQGSEA. This CDR3 contains 12 residues. The CDR3 DNA reads as TGCAGCATACGGACAACTAACTATGGCTACACCTTC. Translated: CSIRTTNYGYTF.

The chain couples TRBV6-5 to TRBJ1-5, with 8 bases that match TRBD1. Germline CDR1 is MNHEY and CDR2 is SVGAGI. This CDR3 has 15 residues. V trimming: 6 bases; J trimming: 4 bases; junction bases outside the gene matches: 8. The CDR3 sequence: CASSTGTGSNQPQHF. The CDR3 DNA reads as TGTGCCAGCAGCACCGGGACAGGATCAAATCAGCCCCAGCATTTT.

V is TRBV30 and J is TRBJ2-7, with a possible D match to TRBD2 (5 bases). Germline V gene lookup returns CDR1 GTSNPN and CDR2 SVGIG (reference sequence). The germline V and J ends were trimmed by 2 bases and 4 bases, with 9 bases remaining between them. This CDR3 region has 12 residues. CDR3: CAWSFQRYEQYF. The DNA of the CDR3 is TGTGCCTGGAGTTTTCAGCGGTACGAGCAGTACTTC.

This clone has only a few counts. The chain is built from TRBV6-5 and TRBJ2-5; D is perhaps TRBD1 (6 bases). V lost 7 bases and J 3 bases, leaving 12 bases between the germline ends. The germline gives CDR1 MNHEY, CDR2 SVGAGI. This CDR3 is built from 13 residues. The CDR3 DNA reads TGTGCCAGCATTAATTCAGGGGAAGAGACCCAGTACTTC. It yields the protein CASINSGEETQYF.

The V gene is TRBV5-1, the J gene TRBJ1-2, with D maybe TRBD1 (5 bases). Looked up from germline, CDR1 is SGHRS and CDR2 is YFSETQ. Trimming left V 0 bases short and J 10 bases short, with 13 bases between. This CDR3 contains 13 residues. This chain's CDR3 is CASSLEQGDTYTF. For the CDR3, the DNA is TGCGCCAGCAGCTTGGAGCAGGGAGATACCTACACCTTC.